This TCR beta chain was observed in a study of CD8+CD57+ T cells in acquired aplastic anemia (dated 2018 in TCRdb). For the wider study: On average, sorted CD4+ and CD8+ cells yielded around 3.5 ug of extracted DNA, with a range of about 0.19 to 30 ug. CD8+CD57+ expansion was defined as frequency above the mean frequency observed in healthy subjects. Findings and caveats that apply to the study as a whole: Although 25 to 30 CD8+ CDR3 sequences were shared by patients and controls, these sequences appeared highly expressed in patients and within the immunodominant clones of patients. CD8+ Simpson's diversity did not differ significantly between patients and healthy controls (P=0.060).

TCR beta VDJ combination and CDR3 sequence profiling used genomic DNA as the template. An Illumina HiSeq 2000 was used for TCR repertoire sequencing. Per the original workflow: Repertoires were assessed using TRBV/TRBJ rearrangement plots, CDR3 size and DJ length profiles, and Simpson's diversity index. The immunodominant clone was defined as the most abundant DNA sequence in deep sequencing data. CDR3 amino acid sequences were screened for sharing across subjects and were compared with published repertoires and the VDJdb database. TCRdb reran the public reads through fastp at Q25 and MiXCR, keeping productive beta chains. All rows with the same CDR3 protein become a single entry with the most common DNA and genes. The V and J calls shown here were made by TCRdb, not taken from the authors' results. This sample holds approximately 220,000 distinct CDR3 sequences; approximately 51% were observed only once. Just under 20% of the sample comes from the top ten.

As regards this clonotype: Its antigen is not yet known. Base qualities are not provided; no much larger clone lies one nucleotide away.

The patients picked for sequencing were ones in whom flow cytometry had shown an expansion of CD8+CD57+ cells. Every patient had severe acquired aplastic anemia, diagnosed using the International Study of Aplastic Anemia and Agranulocytosis and Camitta criteria. Patients had received no therapy at the time of blood sampling. In the study, sorted CD4+ and CD8+ blood T cells from patients with severe aplastic anemia and from healthy subjects underwent deep sequencing of TCR repertoires. Patients were enrolled in the USA under clinicaltrials.gov protocols 00001620, 01623167, 00001397, 00071045, 00081523 and 00961064. Ficoll-Paque density gradient centrifugation was used to isolate peripheral blood mononuclear cells. CD4+ and CD8+ T cells were sorted by FACS or magnetic beads before DNA extraction. CDR1 and CDR2, looked up from the germline V gene (reference sequence), are DFQATT and SNEGSKA. V is clipped by 5 bases and J by 2 bases, and the sequence between their germline boundaries is 13 bases long. The CDR3 goes from the cysteine to the phenylalanine over 13 residues. Solely the CDR3 DNA is kept, with 39 bases framed from the first base.

The receptor comes from a human donor with aplastic anemia. The sample consisted of sorted CD4+, CD8+, or CD8+CD57+ T cells (not recorded which) from PBMCs. The chain links TRBV20-1 with TRBJ2-7, and the D gene may be TRBD2, 5 bases matching. The DNA reads TGCAGTGCTCGTGTTGTGCGGGCCTACGAGCAGTACTTC. It codes for CSARVVRAYEQYF.